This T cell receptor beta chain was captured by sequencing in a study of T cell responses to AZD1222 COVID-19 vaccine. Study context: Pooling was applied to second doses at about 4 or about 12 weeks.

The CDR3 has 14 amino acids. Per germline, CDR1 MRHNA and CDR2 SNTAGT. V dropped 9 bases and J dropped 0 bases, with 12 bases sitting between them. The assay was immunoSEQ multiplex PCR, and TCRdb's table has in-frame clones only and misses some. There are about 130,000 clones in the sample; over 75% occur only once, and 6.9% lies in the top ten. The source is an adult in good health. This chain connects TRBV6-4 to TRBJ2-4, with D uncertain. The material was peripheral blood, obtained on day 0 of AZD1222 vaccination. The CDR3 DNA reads TGTGCCAGGAGGCACATTTTAGCCAAAAACATTCAGTACTTC. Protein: CARRHILAKNIQYF.